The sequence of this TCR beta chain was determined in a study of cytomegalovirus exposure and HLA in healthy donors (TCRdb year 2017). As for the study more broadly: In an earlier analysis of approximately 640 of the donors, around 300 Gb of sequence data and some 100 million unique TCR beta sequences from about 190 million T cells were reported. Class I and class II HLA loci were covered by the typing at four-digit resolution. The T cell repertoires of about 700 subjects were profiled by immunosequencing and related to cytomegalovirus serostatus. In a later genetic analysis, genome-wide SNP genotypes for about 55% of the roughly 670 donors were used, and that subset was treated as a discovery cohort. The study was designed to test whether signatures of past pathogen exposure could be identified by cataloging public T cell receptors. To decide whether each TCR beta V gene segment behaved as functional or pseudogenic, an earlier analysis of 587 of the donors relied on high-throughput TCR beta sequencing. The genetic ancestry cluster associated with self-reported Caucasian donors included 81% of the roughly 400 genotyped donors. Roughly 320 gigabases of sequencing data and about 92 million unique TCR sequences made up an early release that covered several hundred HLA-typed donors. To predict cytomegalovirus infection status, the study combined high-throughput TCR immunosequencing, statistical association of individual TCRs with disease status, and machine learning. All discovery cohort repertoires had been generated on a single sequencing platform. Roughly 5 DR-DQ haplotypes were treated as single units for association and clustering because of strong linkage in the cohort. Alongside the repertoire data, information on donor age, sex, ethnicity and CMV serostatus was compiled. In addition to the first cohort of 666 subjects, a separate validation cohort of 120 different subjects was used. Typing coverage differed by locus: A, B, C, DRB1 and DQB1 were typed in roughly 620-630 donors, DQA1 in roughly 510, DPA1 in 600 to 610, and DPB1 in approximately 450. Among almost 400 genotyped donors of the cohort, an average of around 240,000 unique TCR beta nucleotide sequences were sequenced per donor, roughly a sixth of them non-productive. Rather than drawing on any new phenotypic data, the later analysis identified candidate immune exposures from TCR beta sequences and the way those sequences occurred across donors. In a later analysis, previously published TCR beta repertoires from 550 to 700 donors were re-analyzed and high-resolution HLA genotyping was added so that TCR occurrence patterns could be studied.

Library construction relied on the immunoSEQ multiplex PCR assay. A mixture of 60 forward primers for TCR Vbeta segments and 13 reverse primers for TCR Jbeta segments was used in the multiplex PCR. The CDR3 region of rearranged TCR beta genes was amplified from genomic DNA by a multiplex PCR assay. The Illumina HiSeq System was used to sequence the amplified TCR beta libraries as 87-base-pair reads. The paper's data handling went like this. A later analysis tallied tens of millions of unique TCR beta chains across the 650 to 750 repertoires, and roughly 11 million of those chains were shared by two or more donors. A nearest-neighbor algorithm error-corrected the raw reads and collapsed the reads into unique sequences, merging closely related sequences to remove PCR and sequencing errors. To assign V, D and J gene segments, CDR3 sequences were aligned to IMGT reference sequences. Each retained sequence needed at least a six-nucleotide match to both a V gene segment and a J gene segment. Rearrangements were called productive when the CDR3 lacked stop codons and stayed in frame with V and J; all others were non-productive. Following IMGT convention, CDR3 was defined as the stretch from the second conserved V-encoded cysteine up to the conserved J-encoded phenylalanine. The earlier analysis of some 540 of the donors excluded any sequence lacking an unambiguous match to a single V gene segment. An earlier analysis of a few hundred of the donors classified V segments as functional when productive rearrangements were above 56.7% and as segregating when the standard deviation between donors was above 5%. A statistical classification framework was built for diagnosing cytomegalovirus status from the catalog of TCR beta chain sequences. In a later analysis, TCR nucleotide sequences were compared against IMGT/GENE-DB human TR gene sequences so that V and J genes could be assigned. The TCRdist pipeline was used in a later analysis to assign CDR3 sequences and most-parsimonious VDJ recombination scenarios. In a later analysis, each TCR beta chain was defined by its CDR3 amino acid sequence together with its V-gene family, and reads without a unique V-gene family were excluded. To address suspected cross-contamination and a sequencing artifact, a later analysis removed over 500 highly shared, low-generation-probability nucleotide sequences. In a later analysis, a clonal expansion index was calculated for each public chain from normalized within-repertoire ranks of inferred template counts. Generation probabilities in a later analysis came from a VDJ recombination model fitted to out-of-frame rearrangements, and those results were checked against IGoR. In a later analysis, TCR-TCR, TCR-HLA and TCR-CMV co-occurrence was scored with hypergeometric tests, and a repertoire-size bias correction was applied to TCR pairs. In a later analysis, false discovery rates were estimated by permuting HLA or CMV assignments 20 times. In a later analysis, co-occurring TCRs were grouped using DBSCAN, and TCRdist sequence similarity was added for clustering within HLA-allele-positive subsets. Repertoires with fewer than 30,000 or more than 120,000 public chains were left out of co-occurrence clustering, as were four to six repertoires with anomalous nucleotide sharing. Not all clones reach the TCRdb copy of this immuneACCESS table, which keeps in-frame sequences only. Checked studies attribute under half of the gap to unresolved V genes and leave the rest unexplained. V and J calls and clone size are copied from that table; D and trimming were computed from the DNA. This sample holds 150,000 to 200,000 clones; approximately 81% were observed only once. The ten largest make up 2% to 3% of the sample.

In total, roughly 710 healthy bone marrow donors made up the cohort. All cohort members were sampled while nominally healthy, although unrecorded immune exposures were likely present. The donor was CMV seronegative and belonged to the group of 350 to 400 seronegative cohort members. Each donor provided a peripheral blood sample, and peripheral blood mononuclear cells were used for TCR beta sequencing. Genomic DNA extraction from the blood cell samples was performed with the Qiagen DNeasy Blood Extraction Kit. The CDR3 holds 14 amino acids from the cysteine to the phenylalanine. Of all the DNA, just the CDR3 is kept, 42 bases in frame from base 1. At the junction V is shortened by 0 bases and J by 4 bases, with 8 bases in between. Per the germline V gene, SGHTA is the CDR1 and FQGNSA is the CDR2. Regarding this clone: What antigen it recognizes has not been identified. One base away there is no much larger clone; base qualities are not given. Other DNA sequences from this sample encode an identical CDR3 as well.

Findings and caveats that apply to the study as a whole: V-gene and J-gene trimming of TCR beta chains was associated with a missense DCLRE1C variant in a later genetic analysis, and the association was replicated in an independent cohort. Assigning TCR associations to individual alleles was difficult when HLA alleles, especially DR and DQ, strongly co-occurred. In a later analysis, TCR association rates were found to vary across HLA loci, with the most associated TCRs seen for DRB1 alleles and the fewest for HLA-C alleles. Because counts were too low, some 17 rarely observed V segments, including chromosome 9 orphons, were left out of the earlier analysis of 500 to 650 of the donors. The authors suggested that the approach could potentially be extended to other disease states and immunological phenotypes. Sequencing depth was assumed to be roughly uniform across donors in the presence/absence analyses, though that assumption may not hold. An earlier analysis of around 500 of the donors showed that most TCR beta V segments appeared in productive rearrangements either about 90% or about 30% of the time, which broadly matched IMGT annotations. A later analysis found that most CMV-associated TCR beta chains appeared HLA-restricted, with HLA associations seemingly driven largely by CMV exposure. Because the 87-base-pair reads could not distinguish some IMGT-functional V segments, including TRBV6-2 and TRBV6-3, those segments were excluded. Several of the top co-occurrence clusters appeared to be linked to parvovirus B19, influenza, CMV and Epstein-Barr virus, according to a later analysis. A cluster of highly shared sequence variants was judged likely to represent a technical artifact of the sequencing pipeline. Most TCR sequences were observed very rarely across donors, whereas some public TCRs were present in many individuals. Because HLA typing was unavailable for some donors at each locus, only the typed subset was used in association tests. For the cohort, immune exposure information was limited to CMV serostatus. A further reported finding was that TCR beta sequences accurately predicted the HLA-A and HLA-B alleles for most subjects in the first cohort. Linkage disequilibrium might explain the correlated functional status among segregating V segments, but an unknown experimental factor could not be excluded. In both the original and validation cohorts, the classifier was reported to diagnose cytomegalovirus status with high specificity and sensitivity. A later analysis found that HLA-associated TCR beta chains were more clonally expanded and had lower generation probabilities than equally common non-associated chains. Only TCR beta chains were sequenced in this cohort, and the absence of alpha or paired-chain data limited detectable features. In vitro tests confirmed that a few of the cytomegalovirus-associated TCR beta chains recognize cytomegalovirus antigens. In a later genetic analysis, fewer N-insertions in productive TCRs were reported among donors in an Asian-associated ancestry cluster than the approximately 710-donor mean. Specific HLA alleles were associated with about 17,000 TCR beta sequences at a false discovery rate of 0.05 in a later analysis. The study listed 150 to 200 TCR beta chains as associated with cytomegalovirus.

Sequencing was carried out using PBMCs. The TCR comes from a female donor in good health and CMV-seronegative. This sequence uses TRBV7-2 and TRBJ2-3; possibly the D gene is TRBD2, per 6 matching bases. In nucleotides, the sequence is TGTGCCAGCAGCTTAGCGCGCGGGGCAGATACGCAGTATTTT. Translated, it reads CASSLARGADTQYF.